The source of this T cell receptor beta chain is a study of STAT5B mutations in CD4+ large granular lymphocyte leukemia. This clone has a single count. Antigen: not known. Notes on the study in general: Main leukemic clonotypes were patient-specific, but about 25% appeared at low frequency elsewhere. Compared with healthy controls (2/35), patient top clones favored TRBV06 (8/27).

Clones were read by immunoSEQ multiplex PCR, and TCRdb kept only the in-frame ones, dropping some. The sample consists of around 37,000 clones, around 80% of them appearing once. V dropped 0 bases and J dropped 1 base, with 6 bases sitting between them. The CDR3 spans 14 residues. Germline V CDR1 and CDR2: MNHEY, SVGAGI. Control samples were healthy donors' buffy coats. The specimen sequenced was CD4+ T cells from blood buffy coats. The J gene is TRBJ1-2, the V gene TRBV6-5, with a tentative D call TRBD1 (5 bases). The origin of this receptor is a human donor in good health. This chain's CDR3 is CASSYSTVNYGYTF. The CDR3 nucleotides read TGTGCCAGCAGTTACTCGACAGTTAACTATGGCTACACCTTC.